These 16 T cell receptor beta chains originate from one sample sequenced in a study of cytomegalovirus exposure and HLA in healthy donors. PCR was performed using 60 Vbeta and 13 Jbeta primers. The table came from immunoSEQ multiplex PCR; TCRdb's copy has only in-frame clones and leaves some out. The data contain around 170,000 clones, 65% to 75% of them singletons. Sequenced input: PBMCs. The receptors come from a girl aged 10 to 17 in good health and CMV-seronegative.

The CDR3 spells CASSELGTAAMGEQYF. The CDR3 DNA follows: TGTGCCAGCAGTGAATTAGGGACAGCGGCAATGGGGGAGCAGTACTTC. This chain joins TRBV25-1 and TRBJ2-7, with 7 bases aligning to TRBD1. Germline V gives CDR1 MGHDK, CDR2 SYGVNS. The V and J ends lost 1 base and 7 bases, in that order; junction bases with no gene match: 13. CDR3 length: 16 amino acids.

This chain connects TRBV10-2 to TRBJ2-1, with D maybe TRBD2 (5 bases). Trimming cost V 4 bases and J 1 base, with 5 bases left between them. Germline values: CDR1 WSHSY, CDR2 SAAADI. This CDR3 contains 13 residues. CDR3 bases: TGCGCCAGCAGTGGGGAGTCCTACAATGAGCAGTTCTTC. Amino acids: CASSGESYNEQFF.

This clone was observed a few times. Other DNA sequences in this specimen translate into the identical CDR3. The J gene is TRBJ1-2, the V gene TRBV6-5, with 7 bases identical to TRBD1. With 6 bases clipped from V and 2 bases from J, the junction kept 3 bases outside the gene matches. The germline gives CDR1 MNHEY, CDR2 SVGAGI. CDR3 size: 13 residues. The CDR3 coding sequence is TGTGCCAGCAGCCCGACAGGGAACTATGGCTACACCTTC. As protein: CASSPTGNYGYTF.

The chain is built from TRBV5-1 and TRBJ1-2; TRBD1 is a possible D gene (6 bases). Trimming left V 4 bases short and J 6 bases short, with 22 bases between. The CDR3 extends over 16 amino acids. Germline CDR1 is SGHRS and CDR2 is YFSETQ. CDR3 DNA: TGCGCCAGCAGCACCGGGACACCCCTGAACCACCATGGCTACACCTTC. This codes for CASSTGTPLNHHGYTF.

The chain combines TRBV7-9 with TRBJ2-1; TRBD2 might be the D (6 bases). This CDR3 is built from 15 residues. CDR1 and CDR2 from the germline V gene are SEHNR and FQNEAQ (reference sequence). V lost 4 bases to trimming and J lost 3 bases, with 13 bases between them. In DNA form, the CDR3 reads TGTGCCAGCAGCTCCAAGTGGGGAGGCTACAATGAGCAGTTCTTC. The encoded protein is CASSSKWGGYNEQFF. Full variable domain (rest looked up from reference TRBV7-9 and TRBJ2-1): DTGVSQNPRHKITKRGQNVTFRCDPISEHNRLYWYRQTLGQGPEFLTYFQNEAQLEKSRLLSDRFSAERPKGSFSTLEIQRTEQGDSAMYLCASSSKWGGYNEQFFGPGTRLTVL.

The CDR3, as DNA: TGTGCCAGCAGCTTTGCGGGGGCGTCAGATACGCAGTATTTT. This sequence encodes CASSFAGASDTQYF. The V and J genes are TRBV7-3 and TRBJ2-3; tentative D call: TRBD2 (7 bases). Germline loops: CDR1 SGHTA, CDR2 FQGTGA. The CDR3 runs to 14 residues. Trimming cost V 3 bases and J 4 bases, with 11 bases left between them. Variable domain in full (rest from reference TRBV7-3 and TRBJ2-3): GAGVSQTPSNKVTEKGKYVELRCDPISGHTALYWYRQSLGQGPEFLIYFQGTGAADDSGLPNDRFFAVRPEGSVSTLKIQRTERGDSAVYLCASSFAGASDTQYFGPGTRLTVL.

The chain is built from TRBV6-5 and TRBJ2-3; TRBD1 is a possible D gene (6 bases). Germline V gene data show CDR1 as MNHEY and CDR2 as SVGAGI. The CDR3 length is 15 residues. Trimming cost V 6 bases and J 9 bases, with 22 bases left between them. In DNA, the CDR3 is TGTGCCAGCAGAACTCACAGGGCCCGGAGGAGGACGCAGTATTTT. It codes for CASRTHRARRRTQYF.

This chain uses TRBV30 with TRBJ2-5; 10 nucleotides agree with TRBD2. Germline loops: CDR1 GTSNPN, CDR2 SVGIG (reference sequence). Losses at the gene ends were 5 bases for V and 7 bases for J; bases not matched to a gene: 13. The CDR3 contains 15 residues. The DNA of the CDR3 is TGTGCCTGGGTCCTAGCGGGGGACTACGGGGGGACCCAGTACTTC. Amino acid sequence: CAWVLAGDYGGTQYF.

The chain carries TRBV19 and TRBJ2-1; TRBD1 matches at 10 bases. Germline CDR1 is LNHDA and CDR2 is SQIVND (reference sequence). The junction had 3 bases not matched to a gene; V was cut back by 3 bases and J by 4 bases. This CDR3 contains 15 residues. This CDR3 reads CASSIGTGVYNEQFF. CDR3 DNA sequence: TGTGCCAGTAGTATCGGGACAGGGGTGTACAATGAGCAGTTCTTC.

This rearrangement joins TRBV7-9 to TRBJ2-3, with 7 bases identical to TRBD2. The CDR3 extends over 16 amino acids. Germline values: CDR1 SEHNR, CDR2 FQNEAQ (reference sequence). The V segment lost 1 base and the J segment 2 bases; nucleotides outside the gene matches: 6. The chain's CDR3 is CASSLEASGPTDTQYF. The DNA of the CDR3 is TGTGCCAGCAGCTTAGAGGCTAGCGGCCCCACAGATACGCAGTATTTT.

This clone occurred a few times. The CDR3 sequence is CASSLGPGVGTDTQYF. The CDR3 nucleotides are TGCGCCAGCAGCTTGGGCCCTGGAGTCGGCACAGATACGCAGTATTTT. The chain has TRBV5-1 and TRBJ2-3; D gene ambiguous. Germline-derived CDR1 and CDR2 are SGHRS and YFSETQ. V was shortened by 0 bases and J by 1 base, with 12 bases between the two germline ends. The CDR3 runs 16 residues.

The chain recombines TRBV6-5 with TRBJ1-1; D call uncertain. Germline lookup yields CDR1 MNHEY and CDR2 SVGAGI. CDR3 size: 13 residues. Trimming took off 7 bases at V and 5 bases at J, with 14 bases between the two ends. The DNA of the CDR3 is TGTGCCAGCACCACAACGTGGGAGACTGAAGCTTTCTTT. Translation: CASTTTWETEAFF.

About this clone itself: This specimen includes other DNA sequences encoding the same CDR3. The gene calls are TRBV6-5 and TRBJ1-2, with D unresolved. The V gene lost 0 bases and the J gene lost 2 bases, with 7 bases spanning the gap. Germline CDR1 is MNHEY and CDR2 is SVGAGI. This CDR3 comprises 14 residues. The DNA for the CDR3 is TGTGCCAGCAGTTACTCAAGGGAGAACTATGGCTACACCTTC. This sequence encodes CASSYSRENYGYTF.

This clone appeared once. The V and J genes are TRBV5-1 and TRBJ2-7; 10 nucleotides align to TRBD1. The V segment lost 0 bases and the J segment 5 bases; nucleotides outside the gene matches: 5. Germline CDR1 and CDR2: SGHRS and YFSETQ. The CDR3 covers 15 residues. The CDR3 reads CASSLGGQGLHEQYF. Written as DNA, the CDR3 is TGCGCCAGCAGCTTGGGGGGACAGGGGCTCCACGAGCAGTACTTC.

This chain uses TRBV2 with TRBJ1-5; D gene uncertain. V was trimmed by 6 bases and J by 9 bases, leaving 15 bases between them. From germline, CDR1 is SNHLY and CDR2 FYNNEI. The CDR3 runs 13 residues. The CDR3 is CASSLRTYRPQHF. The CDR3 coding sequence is TGTGCCAGCAGCCTACGGACTTATCGGCCCCAGCATTTT.

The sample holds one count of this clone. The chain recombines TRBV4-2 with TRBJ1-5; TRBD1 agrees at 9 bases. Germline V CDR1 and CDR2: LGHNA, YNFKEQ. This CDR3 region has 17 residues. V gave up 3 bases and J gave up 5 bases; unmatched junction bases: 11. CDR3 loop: CASSQTPGQGVDQPQHF. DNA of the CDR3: TGTGCCAGCAGCCAGACCCCGGGACAGGGAGTGGATCAGCCCCAGCATTTT.